Listed here are 19 T cell receptor beta chains from one sample, sequenced in a study of blood T cell repertoires in COVID-19. Data came from immunoSEQ multiplex PCR; TCRdb stores just in-frame clones and leaves some out. This repertoire shows some 120,000 clones, approximately 89% found once; its top ten account for 3.5% to 4.5%. The sample comprised peripheral blood. The source of these receptors is a man aged 35-49 years with acute or convalescent COVID-19.

The genes are TRBV5-1 and TRBJ2-3; D not resolved. Looked up from germline, CDR1 is SGHRS and CDR2 is YFSETQ. V dropped 7 bases and J dropped 6 bases, with 15 bases sitting between them. The CDR3 runs 13 residues. In DNA form, the CDR3 reads TGCGCCAGCTCCCCCGCCCTCAGGGATACGCAGTATTTT. Amino acids: CASSPALRDTQYF. Variable domain in full (rest from reference TRBV5-1 and TRBJ2-3): KAGVTQTPRYLIKTRGQQVTLSCSPISGHRSVSWYQQTPGQGLQFLFEYFSETQRNKGNFPGRFSGRQFSNSRSEMNVSTLELGDSALYLCASSPALRDTQYFGPGTRLTVL.

The chain carries TRBV4-3 and TRBJ1-2, with D hard to call. The CDR3 runs to 17 residues. The germline V and J ends were trimmed by 1 base and 0 bases, with 15 bases remaining between them. Germline CDR1 LGHNA, CDR2 YSLEER. The CDR3 spells CASSQGGSGAPNYGYTF. As DNA, the CDR3 is TGCGCCAGCAGCCAAGGAGGTAGCGGAGCACCTAACTATGGCTACACCTTC.

The rearrangement joins TRBV4-2 to TRBJ2-3; D might be TRBD2 (5 bases). The CDR3 extends over 18 amino acids. V was cut by 4 bases and J by 1 base, with 21 bases left in between. Germline V gene data show CDR1 as LGHNA and CDR2 as YNFKEQ. For the CDR3, the DNA is TGTGCCAGCAGCCCGGCCGCTTTGTTACACGGGGGCACAGATACGCAGTATTTT. This codes for CASSPAALLHGGTDTQYF.

The rearrangement links TRBV6-5 to TRBJ1-2; 8 bases are shared with TRBD1. The V gene end was trimmed by 6 bases and the J gene end by 4 bases; junction bases not matched to a gene: 7. The germline V gene has CDR1 MNHEY and CDR2 SVGAGI. The CDR3 consists of 14 residues. CDR3 nucleotide sequence: TGTGCCAGCAGCCCGGACAGGGCGGGCTATGGCTACACCTTC. This encodes CASSPDRAGYGYTF.

The V gene is TRBV5-4, the J gene TRBJ2-1; tentative D call: TRBD1 (6 bases). CDR1 and CDR2 (germline): SGHNT, YYREEE (reference sequence). V was clipped by 1 base and J by 8 bases, with 10 bases between them. The CDR3 extends over 13 amino acids. In DNA, the CDR3 is TGTGCCAGCAGCTTGACAGGGTTTGATGAGCAGTTCTTC. As protein: CASSLTGFDEQFF.

This chain connects TRBV3-1 (or the pseudogene TRBV3-2) to TRBJ2-4, with 7 positions matching TRBD1. From germline, CDR1 is LGHDT and CDR2 YNNKEL (reference sequence). The CDR3 length is 15 residues. V gave up 5 bases and J gave up 9 bases; unmatched junction bases: 13. The CDR3 nucleotides are TGTGCCAGCAGCTCACCGGGACAGTCCCTGCTCATTCAGTACTTC. Encoded protein: CASSSPGQSLLIQYF.

A few counts support this clone. The V gene is TRBV6-5, the J gene TRBJ1-1; D may be TRBD1 (6 bases). V was clipped by 6 bases and J by 5 bases, with 19 bases between them. Germline CDR1 is MNHEY and CDR2 is SVGAGI. The CDR3 is made up of 15 amino acids. CDR3 sequence (DNA): TGTGCCAGCAGCTTTGCACAGGGTATCGGGACTGAAGCTTTCTTT. Its translation: CASSFAQGIGTEAFF.

A single count supports this clone. The chain's CDR3 is CAWSVRRGLDTEAFF. The CDR3 DNA follows: TGTGCCTGGAGTGTACGGAGGGGCTTAGACACTGAAGCTTTCTTT. The rearrangement links TRBV30 to TRBJ1-1, with TRBD1 as a possible D gene (5 bases). Trimming took off 0 bases at V and 3 bases at J, with 14 bases between the two ends. The germline V gene encodes CDR1 GTSNPN and CDR2 SVGIG (reference sequence). The CDR3 is 15 amino acids.

The rearrangement joins TRBV10-3 to TRBJ1-3; 7 bases match TRBD1. CDR1 is ENHRY and CDR2 is SYGVKD in the germline V gene. This CDR3 contains 13 residues. Germline trimming cut 6 bases from V and 6 bases from J; bases unmatched to any gene: 5. This chain's CDR3 is CAISKTGQNTIYF. The CDR3 nucleotides read TGTGCCATCAGCAAGACAGGGCAAAACACCATATATTTT.

V usage is TRBV9 and J usage is TRBJ1-1; no clear D. Germline values: CDR1 SGDLS, CDR2 YYNGEE. Trimming left V 0 bases short and J 0 bases short, with 15 bases between. The CDR3 sequence is 17 residues long. The CDR3 here is CASSVGSLGGMNTEAFF. The CDR3 bases are TGTGCCAGCAGCGTAGGGTCGTTGGGAGGTATGAACACTGAAGCTTTCTTT.

The chain joins TRBV19 to TRBJ2-7; no definite D call. The CDR3 length is 15 residues. Germline CDR1 and CDR2: LNHDA and SQIVND (reference sequence). V was pared by 5 bases and J by 2 bases, with 16 bases between. The CDR3, as DNA: TGTGCCAGTAGTGGGCCCTTCACAGATACCTACGAGCAGTACTTC. Protein: CASSGPFTDTYEQYF. The full variable domain, rest sourced from reference TRBV19 and TRBJ2-7, is DGGITQSPKYLFRKEGQNVTLSCEQNLNHDAMYWYRQDPGQGLRLIYYSQIVNDFQKGDIAEGYSVSREKKESFPLTVTSAQKNPTAFYLCASSGPFTDTYEQYFGPGTRLTVT.

The chain combines TRBV6-1 with TRBJ1-5, with D perhaps matching TRBD1 (5 bases). The CDR3 contains 14 residues. CDR1 and CDR2 (germline): MNHNS, SASEGT. V shed 2 bases and J shed 11 bases, with 16 bases lying between them. The CDR3 DNA reads as TGTGCCAGCAGTGAAATGTCAGGGAATTCGGCCCAGCATTTT. Protein: CASSEMSGNSAQHF.

The chain has TRBV2 and TRBJ2-3; tentatively, D is TRBD2 (7 bases). The V and J ends lost 4 bases and 3 bases respectively, with 32 bases between them. In germline, CDR1 is SNHLY, CDR2 FYNNEI. The CDR3 is 21 residues long. CDR3 sequence (DNA): TGTGCCAGCAGTGTCCGGGGGGCAGGGGACCTGGGGCGGGAGAATACAGATACGCAGTATTTT. It codes for CASSVRGAGDLGRENTDTQYF.

The chain is built from TRBV29-1 and TRBJ2-1, with 8 bases that match TRBD1. The CDR3 has 15 amino acids. Germline V gene data show CDR1 as SQVTM and CDR2 as ANQGSEA. V dropped 1 base and J dropped 0; count of bases not matched to a gene: 2. The CDR3 bases are TGCAGCGTTGAAGGACAGGGGAGCTCCTACAATGAGCAGTTCTTC. As protein: CSVEGQGSSYNEQFF.

V is TRBV6-5 and J is TRBJ2-2; D is unclear. The CDR3 spans 13 residues. With 2 bases removed from V and 1 base from J, the gap between germline ends came to 2 bases. Germline V lookup: CDR1 MNHEY, CDR2 SVGAGI. CDR3 amino acids: CASSYQNTGELFF. The CDR3 DNA reads TGTGCCAGCAGTTACCAGAACACCGGGGAGCTGTTTTTT.

The chain combines TRBV11-2 with TRBJ1-2, with a weak D call TRBD1 (6 bases). The V end was cut by 4 bases, the J end by 5 bases, with 11 bases between. From germline, CDR1 is SGHAT and CDR2 FQNNGV. The CDR3 length is 13 residues. The CDR3 loop reads CASSSDSPYGYTF. The CDR3 DNA follows: TGTGCCAGCAGCTCGGACAGCCCTTATGGCTACACCTTC.

V usage is TRBV4-1 and J usage is TRBJ1-5, with D possibly being TRBD1 (5 bases). Germline CDR1 is MGHRA and CDR2 is YSYEKL. Trimming took off 2 bases at V and 3 bases at J, with 14 bases between the two ends. The CDR3 sequence is 16 residues long. This CDR3 reads CASSQTQTVYNQPQHF. In nucleotides, the CDR3 is TGCGCCAGCAGCCAAACCCAGACAGTTTACAATCAGCCCCAGCATTTT.

The chain has TRBV25-1 and TRBJ1-5; maybe TRBD1 (5 bases). Germline values: CDR1 MGHDK, CDR2 SYGVNS. CDR3 size: 13 residues. Between the trimmed V and J ends, which lost 4 bases and 5 bases, there was a span of 9 bases. This CDR3 reads CASSGWGDQPQHF. CDR3 in DNA: TGTGCCAGCAGTGGCTGGGGGGATCAGCCCCAGCATTTT.

J is TRBJ1-6 and V is TRBV19; maybe TRBD1 (5 bases). V dropped 6 bases and J dropped 10 bases, with 19 bases sitting between them. The germline V gene has CDR1 LNHDA and CDR2 SQIVND (reference sequence). CDR3 size: 15 residues. The CDR3 loop is CASSPEDGGGSPLHF. In DNA, the CDR3 is TGTGCCAGTAGCCCCGAGGACGGGGGTGGATCACCCCTCCACTTT.